This T cell receptor (beta chain) was recovered during a study of blood T cells in healthy people across ages. Study-wide background: Per two T cells, about one barcoded beta molecule was captured through template switching.

For the second PCR, which ran for roughly 6 to 11 cycles, a sample-barcoded 5' primer and a J-beta primer mix were used. TCRdb redid the calling of the 5' RACE reads with MiXCR, one entry per CDR3 protein. This repertoire shows more than 650,000 distinct CDR3 sequences, approximately 22% found once; its top ten account for roughly 22%. Study-wide points: Strong correlation was found linking TCR beta diversity to naive T cell percentage. Donors of long life had a larger count of naive CD4+ cells and greater diversity than aged donors. Possibly confounding the expanded clonotype changes was the fact that donor CMV status was unknown.

V was shortened by 3 bases and J by 0 bases, with 12 bases between the two germline ends. Germline V gives CDR1 SGHVS, CDR2 FQNEAQ. The CDR3 covers 16 residues. This clonotype appeared a few times. Its target is not known. Sequencing used blood. This receptor was identified in a man aged 70-80 years in good health. The chain links TRBV7-8 to TRBJ2-1, with a possible D match to TRBD2 (6 bases). The CDR3 coding sequence is TGTGCCAGCAGCTTTTACGGGACTCCCTCCTACAATGAGCAGTTCTTC. Amino acid sequence: CASSFYGTPSYNEQFF.